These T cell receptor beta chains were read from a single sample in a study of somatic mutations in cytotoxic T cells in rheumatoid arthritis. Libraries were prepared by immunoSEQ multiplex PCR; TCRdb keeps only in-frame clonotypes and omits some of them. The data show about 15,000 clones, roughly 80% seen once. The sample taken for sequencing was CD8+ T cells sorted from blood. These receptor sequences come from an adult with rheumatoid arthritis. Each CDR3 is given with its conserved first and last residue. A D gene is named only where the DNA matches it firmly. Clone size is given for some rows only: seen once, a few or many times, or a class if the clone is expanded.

DNA: TGTGCTAGTGGTTTGCCCACCAGCGGGGTCAATGAGCAGTTCTTC
CDR3: CASGLPTSGVNEQFF
J: TRBJ2-1
size: .
D: TRBD2
V: TRBV12-5

DNA: TGTGCCAGCAGCTTTCGGGGAAGCTCCTACAATGAGCAGTTCTTC
CDR3: CASSFRGSSYNEQFF
J: TRBJ2-1
size: .
D: .
V: TRBV5-6

DNA: TGTGCCAGCAGGGGAGGTGGAAACACCATATATTTT
CDR3: CASRGGGNTIYF
J: TRBJ1-3
size: few
D: .
V: TRBV2

DNA: TGCGCCAGCAGCCCGGCGGGGGGCGATTCACCCCTCCACTTT
CDR3: CASSPAGGDSPLHF
J: TRBJ1-6
size: few
D: .
V: TRBV5-1

DNA: TGTGCCAGCTCTGAGGAGGGGGATGAAAAACTGTTTTTT
CDR3: CASSEEGDEKLFF
J: TRBJ1-4
size: few
D: .
V: TRBV27

DNA: TGTGCCAGCAGTTACCGGAGCTCTGGGGCCAACGTCCTGACTTTC
CDR3: CASSYRSSGANVLTF
J: TRBJ2-6
size: .
D: .
V: TRBV5-4

DNA: TGCGCCAGCAGTGAGGCTAACTATGAGCAGTTCTTC
CDR3: CASSEANYEQFF
J: TRBJ2-1
size: .
D: .
V: TRBV10-2

DNA: TGTGCCAGCAGTTACTGGACAGGGAACACAGATACGCAGTATTTT
CDR3: CASSYWTGNTDTQYF
J: TRBJ2-3
size: .
D: TRBD1
V: TRBV6-6

DNA: TGTGCCAGCAGCTTGGAACTAGATCGGCGGGTACAGCATGAGCAGTTCTTC
CDR3: CASSLELDRRVQHEQFF
J: TRBJ2-1
size: .
D: .
V: TRBV5-4

DNA: TGCGCCAGCAGCCGGGCCTCTAGCGGTGACGAGCAGTACTTC
CDR3: CASSRASSGDEQYF
J: TRBJ2-7
size: few
D: TRBD2
V: TRBV4-1

DNA: TGTGCCAGCAGCAGGAGCGGGGGGTATGAGACCCAGTACTTC
CDR3: CASSRSGGYETQYF
J: TRBJ2-5
size: .
D: TRBD2
V: TRBV6-5

DNA: TGTGCCAGCAGAAGCTCGACTAGCGGGGAAGCAGATACGCAGTATTTT
CDR3: CASRSSTSGEADTQYF
J: TRBJ2-3
size: .
D: TRBD2
V: TRBV28

DNA: TGTGCCAGCAGCTTATATCCCCCACCTAACTATGGCTACACCTTC
CDR3: CASSLYPPPNYGYTF
J: TRBJ1-2
size: .
D: .
V: TRBV7-2

DNA: TGTGCCAGCAGTTCGGACAGGGGGCAGAATGAAAAACTGTTTTTT
CDR3: CASSSDRGQNEKLFF
J: TRBJ1-4
size: .
D: TRBD1
V: TRBV28

DNA: TGTGCCAGCTCAACCTACCCGGGACTAGGCGAGACCCAGTACTTC
CDR3: CASSTYPGLGETQYF
J: TRBJ2-5
size: .
D: TRBD2
V: TRBV27

DNA: TGTGCCAGCAGTCCACCCGACAGGGAAGTATCACCCCTCCACTTT
CDR3: CASSPPDREVSPLHF
J: TRBJ1-6
size: .
D: TRBD1
V: TRBV7-9

DNA: TGTGCCACCAGCAGTGAAGTAGGTATCCCCTATGGCTACACCTTC
CDR3: CATSSEVGIPYGYTF
J: TRBJ1-2
size: .
D: .
V: TRBV15

DNA: TGTGCCAGCAGCTTTGGGGGGGGCGGTGAGCAGTTCTTC
CDR3: CASSFGGGGEQFF
J: TRBJ2-1
size: few
D: .
V: TRBV7-6

DNA: TGCGCCAGCAGCCAAGCAGGGGGCTATGGCTACACCTTC
CDR3: CASSQAGGYGYTF
J: TRBJ1-2
size: .
D: TRBD1
V: TRBV4-1

DNA: TGTGCCAGCAGCTTAAGCGGAGGGGGCGATGAAAAACTGTTTTTT
CDR3: CASSLSGGGDEKLFF
J: TRBJ1-4
size: .
D: TRBD1
V: TRBV7-9

DNA: TGTGCCAGCAGTTTATCAACGGGCTATGAGCAGTACTTC
CDR3: CASSLSTGYEQYF
J: TRBJ2-7
size: few
D: .
V: TRBV27

DNA: TGCGCCAGCAGCCAATCCGCTCCGGGGAGGACGTCGGAGCAGTTCTTC
CDR3: CASSQSAPGRTSEQFF
J: TRBJ2-1
size: .
D: .
V: TRBV4-1

DNA: TGCGCCAGCAGCCAAGATGCAGGGACCTATGGCTACACCTTC
CDR3: CASSQDAGTYGYTF
J: TRBJ1-2
size: few
D: .
V: TRBV4-1